The 32 T cell receptor beta chains in this list originate from one sample, sequenced in a study of shared clonotypes between healthy human individuals. Profiling relied on immunoSEQ multiplex PCR, and the TCRdb table lists in-frame clones only, not all of them. The table includes some 740,000 clones, nearly 95% detected once. The naive CD8 subset, CD45RO-negative cells positively selected for CCR7, excluded terminally differentiated effector memory CD45RA+ cells. The sample taken for sequencing was naive CD8+ T cells sorted from blood. Receptors were obtained from a young man in good health.

The chain combines TRBV27 with TRBJ2-5; the match to TRBD2 covers 10 bases. The CDR3 totals 14 residues. V lost 5 bases and J lost 5; bases outside the gene matches: 5. Germline V gene lookup returns CDR1 MNHEY and CDR2 SMNVEV (reference sequence). The CDR3 DNA sequence: TGTGCCAGCAGTCCGGGACTAGCGATGGAGACCCAGTACTTC. Encoded protein: CASSPGLAMETQYF.

The rearrangement uses TRBV29-1 and TRBJ1-2, with 8 bases fitting TRBD1. This CDR3 region has 14 residues. The germline gives CDR1 SQVTM, CDR2 ANQGSEA. The V segment lost 3 bases and the J segment 1 base; nucleotides outside the gene matches: 4. The CDR3 is CSVEPQGVNYGYTF. CDR3 DNA sequence: TGCAGCGTTGAGCCACAGGGGGTTAACTATGGCTACACCTTC.

This chain joins TRBV7-9 and TRBJ2-1, with D perhaps matching TRBD2 (6 bases). Germline V gene data show CDR1 as SEHNR and CDR2 as FQNEAQ (reference sequence). This CDR3 region has 14 residues. The V end lost 5 bases, the J end lost 9 bases, and 17 bases lay between the germline ends. CDR3 loop: CASSLPPGVAEQFF. The CDR3 DNA reads as TGTGCCAGCAGCCTCCCCCCGGGAGTTGCTGAGCAGTTCTTC.

This chain connects TRBV19 to TRBJ2-3, with D hard to call. The V gene's germline CDR1 is LNHDA and CDR2 SQIVND (reference sequence). The V gene lost 3 bases and the J gene lost 4 bases, with 8 bases spanning the gap. The CDR3 has 13 amino acids. CDR3 protein: CASSIYGPDTQYF. CDR3 in DNA: TGTGCCAGTAGTATCTATGGGCCAGATACGCAGTATTTT.

V is TRBV4-1 and J is TRBJ1-4; TRBD1 is a possible D gene (5 bases). Trimming took 1 base from V and 0 from J, leaving 9 bases between them. Looked up from germline, CDR1 is MGHRA and CDR2 is YSYEKL. The CDR3 consists of 16 residues. The CDR3 DNA follows: TGCGCCAGCAGCCAAGGGCAGGGAGCAACTAATGAAAAACTGTTTTTT. As protein: CASSQGQGATNEKLFF.

This chain uses TRBV13 with TRBJ2-7, with 11 bases aligning to TRBD2. The V gene end was trimmed by 7 bases and the J gene end by 3 bases; junction bases not matched to a gene: 5. The germline V gene has CDR1 PRHDT and CDR2 FYEKMQ (reference sequence). The CDR3 is made up of 14 amino acids. CDR3 in DNA: TGTGCCAGCACCCCTAGCGGGAGGAGCTACGAGCAGTACTTC. Its protein is CASTPSGRSYEQYF.

A note on this clone: Other DNA sequences within the sample encode an identical CDR3. This rearrangement joins TRBV7-9 to TRBJ2-7; 7 bases line up with TRBD1. J was trimmed by 2 bases and V by 0 bases; bases with no gene match: 1. This CDR3 comprises 14 residues. CDR1 and CDR2 from the germline V gene are SEHNR and FQNEAQ (reference sequence). The CDR3 sequence is CASSLAQGTYEQYF. CDR3 nucleotide sequence: TGTGCCAGCAGCTTAGCACAGGGGACCTACGAGCAGTACTTC.

This clone was found once. The chain carries TRBV5-5 and TRBJ1-5; TRBD1 agrees at 9 bases. The CDR3 has 15 amino acids. Germline V gives CDR1 SGHKS, CDR2 YYEKEE (reference sequence). Unmatched junction bases numbered 4, after V lost 0 bases and J lost 6 bases. Here the CDR3 reads CASSLEGTGSQPQHF. In DNA, the CDR3 is TGTGCCAGCAGCTTGGAGGGGACAGGGAGTCAGCCCCAGCATTTT.

V usage is TRBV9 and J usage is TRBJ2-1; D tentatively reads TRBD1 or TRBD2 (5 bases each). V lost 0 bases and J lost 7, with 14 bases in between. The CDR3 is made up of 15 amino acids. Per germline, CDR1 SGDLS and CDR2 YYNGEE. CDR3 coding DNA: TGTGCCAGCAGCGTAGACGGGGCCCTCGCTAATGAGCAGTTCTTC. Translating it yields CASSVDGALANEQFF.

The genes are TRBV28 and TRBJ1-4; D is undetermined. V was trimmed by 3 bases and J by 4 bases, leaving 6 bases between them. The V gene's germline CDR1 is MDHEN and CDR2 SYDVKM. The CDR3 has 13 amino acids. DNA for the CDR3: TGTGCCAGCAGTTTGGGGTTTAATGAAAAACTGTTTTTT. It encodes CASSLGFNEKLFF. Supplemented by reference TRBV28 and TRBJ1-4, the full variable domain reads DVKVTQSSRYLVKRTGEKVFLECVQDMDHENMFWYRQDPGLGLRLIYFSYDVKMKEKGDIPEGYSVSREKKERFSLILESASTNQTSMYLCASSLGFNEKLFFGSGTQLSVL.

The chain carries TRBV9 and TRBJ2-3; TRBD2 might be the D (6 bases). V was cut by 3 bases and J by 7 bases, with 15 bases left in between. In germline, CDR1 is SGDLS, CDR2 YYNGEE. This CDR3 comprises 14 residues. CDR3 region: CASSALAAPHTQYF. The CDR3 DNA reads as TGTGCCAGCAGCGCACTAGCAGCTCCCCATACGCAGTATTTT.

There are a few counts of this clone. The same CDR3 arises from other DNA sequences in this sample as well. This chain links TRBV7-9 with TRBJ1-1; TRBD1 matches 9 bases. Trimming took 5 bases from V and 1 from J; bases not matched to a gene: 2. The CDR3 sequence is 14 residues long. Germline CDR1 and CDR2: SEHNR and FQNEAQ (reference sequence). The CDR3 bases are TGTGCCAGCAGCCTGGGACAGGGGAACACTGAAGCTTTCTTT. It encodes CASSLGQGNTEAFF.

The table lists this clone with a count of one. The chain carries TRBV27 and TRBJ2-3; TRBD2 might be the D (5 bases). With 5 bases removed from V and 3 bases from J, the gap between germline ends came to 9 bases. Germline CDR1 is MNHEY and CDR2 is SMNVEV (reference sequence). This CDR3 contains 13 residues. CDR3 protein: CASSLPGTDTQYF. DNA of the CDR3: TGTGCCAGCAGTCTCCCGGGGACAGATACGCAGTATTTT.

This chain links TRBV14 with TRBJ2-1; D is unresolved. V shed 4 bases and J shed 0 bases, with 10 bases lying between them. CDR3 length: 15 amino acids. Germline CDR1 and CDR2: SGHDN and FVKESK. The CDR3 here is CASSPKTHSYNEQFF. The CDR3 coding sequence is TGTGCCAGCAGCCCAAAAACCCACTCCTACAATGAGCAGTTCTTC.

This chain connects TRBV30 to TRBJ2-3, with 9 bases lining up with TRBD1. The trim removed 2 bases at V and 5 bases at J, leaving 8 bases unmatched. Germline values: CDR1 GTSNPN, CDR2 SVGIG (reference sequence). CDR3 size: 15 residues. The CDR3 loop is CAWSTGTGQRDTQYF. The DNA for the CDR3 is TGTGCCTGGAGTACAGGGACAGGGCAAAGAGATACGCAGTATTTT.

The chain employs TRBV28 and TRBJ2-7, with 12 bases aligning to TRBD2. The CDR3 length is 16 residues. Germline V gene lookup returns CDR1 MDHEN and CDR2 SYDVKM. V shed 4 bases, J shed 12 bases, and the junction held 16 bases outside the gene matches. CDR3 nucleotides: TGTGCCAGCAGTTCCCCCCTTTCCCTAGCGGGAGGGAAGACGTACTTC. Its translation is CASSSPLSLAGGKTYF. The variable domain in full, with the rest retrieved from reference TRBV28 and TRBJ2-7, is DVKVTQSSRYLVKRTGEKVFLECVQDMDHENMFWYRQDPGLGLRLIYFSYDVKMKEKGDIPEGYSVSREKKERFSLILESASTNQTSMYLCASSSPLSLAGGKTYFGPGTRLTVT.

This chain connects TRBV5-4 to TRBJ2-1, with D perhaps assigned TRBD1 or TRBD2 (5 bases each). CDR1 SGHNT and CDR2 YYREEE come from the germline V gene (reference sequence). V was clipped by 2 bases and J by 4 bases, with 10 bases between them. The CDR3 sequence is 14 residues long. The CDR3 region is CASSFGDGYNEQFF. The CDR3 DNA sequence: TGTGCCAGCAGCTTCGGGGACGGATACAATGAGCAGTTCTTC.

The chain employs TRBV13 and TRBJ2-1; 7 nucleotides agree with TRBD1. The CDR3 has 16 amino acids. Germline assignment: CDR1 PRHDT and CDR2 FYEKMQ (reference sequence). J lost 2 bases, V lost 4 bases, and 8 bases had no gene match. CDR3 DNA sequence: TGTGCCAGCAGCTCGACAGGGAAGGAGACCTACAATGAGCAGTTCTTC. Its protein product is CASSSTGKETYNEQFF. Filled out from reference TRBV13 and TRBJ2-1, the complete variable domain reads AAGVIQSPRHLIKEKRETATLKCYPIPRHDTVYWYQQGPGQDPQFLISFYEKMQSDKGSIPDRFSAQQFSDYHSELNMSSLELGDSALYFCASSSTGKETYNEQFFGPGTRLTVL.

This clone was seen only once. The chain employs TRBV9 and TRBJ2-1; TRBD2 aligns across 7 bases. With V trimmed by 4 bases and J by 2 bases, 9 bases remained unmatched. CDR1 and CDR2 from the germline V gene are SGDLS and YYNGEE. This CDR3 region has 16 residues. CDR3: CASSLRAGPAYNEQFF. The CDR3 coding sequence is TGTGCCAGCAGCCTTAGAGCGGGACCCGCCTACAATGAGCAGTTCTTC.

This chain links TRBV15 with TRBJ2-1; D gene ambiguous. There are 13 residues in the CDR3. V was clipped by 9 bases and J by 0 bases, with 9 bases between them. The germline gives CDR1 LNHNV, CDR2 YYDKDF (reference sequence). CDR3 nucleotides: TGTGCCACAACAGCTAGCTCCTACAATGAGCAGTTCTTC. This gives the protein CATTASSYNEQFF.

Notes on this clone: The same CDR3 arises from other DNA sequences in this sample as well. This chain joins TRBV6-5 and TRBJ2-5; D ambiguous. The ends were cut back, 2 bases at V and 5 bases at J, with 6 bases in the middle. Germline V lookup: CDR1 MNHEY, CDR2 SVGAGI. The CDR3 consists of 12 residues. CDR3 nucleotide sequence: TGTGCCAGCAGTTACGACGGTGAGACCCAGTACTTC. This sequence encodes CASSYDGETQYF.

V usage is TRBV4-1 and J usage is TRBJ2-7; TRBD2 is a possible D gene (5 bases). Germline V gene lookup returns CDR1 MGHRA and CDR2 YSYEKL. The CDR3 sequence is 14 residues long. V was cut by 1 base and J by 10 bases, with 17 bases left in between. CDR3 sequence: CASSQVLVATIQYF. In DNA form, the CDR3 reads TGCGCCAGCAGCCAAGTACTAGTTGCGACTATACAGTACTTC.

The genes are TRBV15 and TRBJ2-5; D is unclear. The CDR3 loop spans 16 amino acids. The germline V and J ends were trimmed by 0 bases and 5 bases, with 16 bases remaining between them. CDR1 is LNHNV, CDR2 YYDKDF, per germline (reference sequence). As DNA, the CDR3 is TGTGCCACCAGCAGAGATATGACGGGCAGTTATGAGACCCAGTACTTC. Its protein is CATSRDMTGSYETQYF.

This clone was counted only a few times. Here the CDR3 reads CASSYPTDTQYF. CDR3 sequence (DNA): TGTGCCAGCAGCTACCCCACAGATACGCAGTATTTT. This chain uses TRBV7-9 with TRBJ2-3; D not certain. Germline lookup yields CDR1 SEHNR and CDR2 FQNEAQ (reference sequence). V was pared by 4 bases and J by 2 bases, with 4 bases between. The CDR3 sequence is 12 residues long.

The rearrangement joins TRBV4-1 to TRBJ2-7; TRBD1 aligns across 8 bases. V was pared by 1 base and J by 2 bases, with 10 bases of the junction left unmatched. The CDR3 has 17 residues. From germline, CDR1 is MGHRA and CDR2 YSYEKL. CDR3 coding DNA: TGCGCCAGCAGCCAAGTCCATGGACAGGGTATTACCTACGAGCAGTACTTC. Its translation is CASSQVHGQGITYEQYF.

The chain combines TRBV7-6 with TRBJ2-5; the D gene is possibly TRBD2 (5 bases). The CDR3 extends over 16 amino acids. Per the germline V gene, CDR1 is SGHVS and CDR2 is FNYEAQ. Trimming took off 5 bases at V and 5 bases at J, with 21 bases between the two ends. The CDR3 DNA is TGTGCCAGCAGCGAAGACGCTGAGGGATCCGGGGAGACCCAGTACTTC. It encodes CASSEDAEGSGETQYF.

This sequence joins TRBV5-3 and TRBJ2-3, with 7 bases identical to TRBD2. TRBV5-3 is filed as an ORF, its function uncertain. Losses at the gene ends were 1 base for V and 2 bases for J; bases not matched to a gene: 4. CDR3 length equals 15 residues. CDR3 bases: TGTGCCAGAAGCTTGCGGACTAGTCCCACAGATACGCAGTATTTT. Translating it yields CARSLRTSPTDTQYF.

The chain uses TRBV2 and TRBJ2-5; perhaps D is TRBD1 or TRBD2 (6 bases each). CDR1 is SNHLY, CDR2 FYNNEI, per germline. CDR3 size: 17 residues. The V and J ends lost 6 bases and 4 bases respectively, with 24 bases between them. In nucleotides, the CDR3 is TGTGCCAGCAGCGAACAGTTGGGGGCGCGGGACGGAGAGACCCAGTACTTC. Its translation is CASSEQLGARDGETQYF.

The V gene is TRBV2, the J gene TRBJ1-5; the D gene is possibly TRBD1 (6 bases). Germline V gives CDR1 SNHLY, CDR2 FYNNEI. The CDR3 spans 15 residues. Trimming left V 6 bases short and J 3 bases short, with 15 bases between. The CDR3 DNA is TGTGCCAGCAGCGGCAGGGGTTTACACAATCAGCCCCAGCATTTT. It translates to CASSGRGLHNQPQHF.

J is TRBJ1-2 and V is TRBV5-4; possible D gene TRBD1, 6 bases. CDR3 length: 15 amino acids. Germline V gene sequence: CDR1 SGHNT, CDR2 YYREEE (reference sequence). V lost 3 bases and J lost 3, with 15 bases in between. Here the CDR3 reads CASSSPGGAYYGYTF. The CDR3 DNA follows: TGTGCCAGCAGCTCACCGGGGGGCGCCTACTATGGCTACACCTTC.

The chain is built from TRBV28 and TRBJ2-4; unclear D gene. The ends were cut back, 7 bases at V and 2 bases at J, with 18 bases in the middle. Germline V CDR1 and CDR2: MDHEN, SYDVKM. The CDR3 is 16 residues long. The CDR3 nucleotides read TGTGCCAGCACCCCACTCCTTCCCTCCTCCAAAAACATTCAGTACTTC. This encodes CASTPLLPSSKNIQYF.

The V and J genes are TRBV27 and TRBJ2-2; D not certain. The CDR3 sequence is 17 residues long. The V gene lost 3 bases and the J gene lost 3 bases, with 17 bases spanning the gap. Looked up from germline, CDR1 is MNHEY and CDR2 is SMNVEV (reference sequence). As DNA, the CDR3 is TGTGCCAGCAGTTTTCAGGCATGGGTAGGAGACACCGGGGAGCTGTTTTTT. Residues: CASSFQAWVGDTGELFF.